A selection of T cell receptor beta chains follows, all from one sample in a study of T cells in Graves' hyperthyroidism and ophthalmopathy. One entry per CDR3 protein results from TCRdb running MiXCR on the multiplex PCR reads. The profile shows some 400,000 distinct CDR3 sequences, approximately 12% of them singletons. Source material: blood. These receptor sequences come from a man aged 25 to 40 with Graves' hyperthyroidism that later progressed to Graves' ophthalmopathy. The CDR3 runs from the conserved cysteine through the conserved F or W. A D gene is named only where the DNA matches it firmly. A clone size is listed for some rows: how often the clone was seen (once, few, many), or a class if it is expanded.

d_call: .; v_call: TRBV19; clone_size: .; cdr3_length: 12; j_call: TRBJ2-7; cdr3_aa: CASSMSSYEQYF; cdr3_nt: TGTGCCAGTAGTATGTCGTCTTACGAGCAGTACTTC
d_call: .; v_call: TRBV20-1; clone_size: many; cdr3_length: 12; j_call: TRBJ2-5; cdr3_aa: CSAILVGETQYF; cdr3_nt: TGCAGTGCTATTCTGGTAGGAGAGACCCAGTACTTC
d_call: .; v_call: TRBV6-1; clone_size: many; cdr3_length: 11; j_call: TRBJ1-1; cdr3_aa: CASSFGPEAFF; cdr3_nt: TGTGCCAGCAGTTTCGGACCCGAAGCTTTCTTT
d_call: TRBD1; v_call: TRBV5-5; clone_size: many; cdr3_length: 15; j_call: TRBJ1-4; cdr3_aa: CASSTGQGTNEKLFF; cdr3_nt: TGTGCCAGCAGTACGGGACAGGGGACTAATGAAAAACTGTTTTTT
d_call: .; v_call: TRBV27; clone_size: many; cdr3_length: 16; j_call: TRBJ1-1; cdr3_aa: CASSLSIQTVNTEAFF; cdr3_nt: TGTGCCAGCAGTTTATCTATTCAGACAGTGAACACTGAAGCTTTCTTT
d_call: .; v_call: TRBV7-9; clone_size: many; cdr3_length: 14; j_call: TRBJ1-3; cdr3_aa: CASSAQRAGNTIYF; cdr3_nt: TGTGCCAGCAGCGCCCAAAGAGCTGGAAACACCATATATTTT
d_call: .; v_call: TRBV12-3/TRBV12-4; clone_size: many; cdr3_length: 12; j_call: TRBJ1-1; cdr3_aa: CASSFTGTEAFF; cdr3_nt: TGTGCCAGCAGCTTTACAGGGACTGAAGCTTTCTTT
d_call: TRBD2; v_call: TRBV10-3; clone_size: many; cdr3_length: 14; j_call: TRBJ2-1; cdr3_aa: CAISTSGGYNEQFF; cdr3_nt: TGTGCCATCAGCACTAGCGGGGGCTACAATGAGCAGTTCTTC
d_call: TRBD1; v_call: TRBV18; clone_size: few; cdr3_length: 13; j_call: TRBJ1-2; cdr3_aa: CASSLDRESGYTF; cdr3_nt: TGTGCCAGCTCTCTGGACAGGGAGAGTGGCTACACCTTC
d_call: TRBD2; v_call: TRBV15; clone_size: few; cdr3_length: 17; j_call: TRBJ2-7; cdr3_aa: CATSRELAGDGSYEQYF; cdr3_nt: TGTGCCACCAGCAGAGAGCTAGCGGGGGACGGGTCCTACGAGCAGTACTTC
d_call: TRBD1; v_call: TRBV10-3; clone_size: few; cdr3_length: 14; j_call: TRBJ1-1; cdr3_aa: CAISTTGDGSEAFF; cdr3_nt: TGTGCCATCAGTACGACAGGGGACGGCTCTGAAGCTTTCTTT
d_call: .; v_call: TRBV7-6; clone_size: .; cdr3_length: 16; j_call: TRBJ2-1; cdr3_aa: CASSLAWDFSYNEQFF; cdr3_nt: TGTGCCAGCAGCTTAGCCTGGGACTTCTCCTACAATGAGCAGTTCTTC
d_call: TRBD2; v_call: TRBV6-5; clone_size: .; cdr3_length: 17; j_call: TRBJ2-7; cdr3_aa: CASSYDLAGGDFLEQYF; cdr3_nt: TGTGCCAGCAGTTACGACCTAGCGGGGGGGGACTTCTTGGAGCAGTACTTC
d_call: TRBD1; v_call: TRBV20-1; clone_size: few; cdr3_length: 14; j_call: TRBJ2-2; cdr3_aa: CSASDRVGTGELFF; cdr3_nt: TGCAGTGCTAGCGACAGGGTCGGCACCGGGGAGCTGTTTTTT
d_call: TRBD1; v_call: TRBV7-6; clone_size: once; cdr3_length: 15; j_call: TRBJ1-5; cdr3_aa: CASSLGQGVSQPQHF; cdr3_nt: TGTGCCAGCAGCTTGGGACAGGGGGTGAGTCAGCCCCAGCATTTT
d_call: .; v_call: TRBV6-1; clone_size: many; cdr3_length: 15; j_call: TRBJ1-5; cdr3_aa: CASSPSRGSNQLQHF; cdr3_nt: TGTGCCAGCAGTCCATCGAGGGGTAGCAATCAGCTCCAGCATTTT
d_call: .; v_call: TRBV12-3/TRBV12-4; clone_size: many; cdr3_length: 14; j_call: TRBJ1-4; cdr3_aa: CASSLNSQGEKLFF; cdr3_nt: TGTGCCAGCAGTTTAAATTCGCAAGGTGAAAAACTGTTTTTT
d_call: TRBD2; v_call: TRBV12-3/TRBV12-4; clone_size: many; cdr3_length: 14; j_call: TRBJ2-1; cdr3_aa: CASSPSGGAFEQFF; cdr3_nt: TGTGCCAGCAGTCCTAGCGGGGGGGCGTTTGAGCAGTTCTTC
d_call: TRBD1; v_call: TRBV10-3; clone_size: .; cdr3_length: 15; j_call: TRBJ2-5; cdr3_aa: CAISDSDRAEETQYF; cdr3_nt: TGTGCCATCAGTGATTCCGACAGGGCCGAGGAGACCCAGTACTTC
d_call: .; v_call: TRBV15; clone_size: few; cdr3_length: 12; j_call: TRBJ2-7; cdr3_aa: CATSTGERRQYF; cdr3_nt: TGTGCCACCAGCACCGGCGAAAGGCGGCAGTACTTC
d_call: .; v_call: TRBV28; clone_size: many; cdr3_length: 15; j_call: TRBJ1-5; cdr3_aa: CASSRQVNADQPQHF; cdr3_nt: TGTGCCAGCAGTCGACAGGTCAACGCGGATCAGCCCCAGCATTTT
d_call: TRBD2; v_call: TRBV20-1; clone_size: .; cdr3_length: 17; j_call: TRBJ2-3; cdr3_aa: CSARSSTSGGSVDTQYF; cdr3_nt: TGCAGTGCTAGATCCTCGACTAGCGGGGGGTCTGTCGATACGCAGTATTTT
d_call: TRBD1; v_call: TRBV7-9; clone_size: many; cdr3_length: 16; j_call: TRBJ2-7; cdr3_aa: CASSRGQGGGYYEQYF; cdr3_nt: TGTGCCAGCAGTCGAGGACAGGGCGGTGGATACTACGAGCAGTACTTC
d_call: .; v_call: TRBV7-9; clone_size: many; cdr3_length: 15; j_call: TRBJ2-3; cdr3_aa: CASSLGFGGTDTQYF; cdr3_nt: TGTGCCAGCAGCTTAGGCTTTGGCGGCACAGATACGCAGTATTTT
d_call: .; v_call: TRBV6-1; clone_size: many; cdr3_length: 14; j_call: TRBJ1-1; cdr3_aa: CASSPPQRHTEAFF; cdr3_nt: TGTGCCAGCAGTCCGCCTCAGAGGCACACTGAAGCTTTCTTT
d_call: .; v_call: TRBV12-3/TRBV12-4; clone_size: many; cdr3_length: 17; j_call: TRBJ1-5; cdr3_aa: CASSLFHGGRGNQPQHF; cdr3_nt: TGTGCCAGCAGTTTATTCCACGGGGGTCGCGGCAATCAGCCCCAGCATTTT